This is a list of T cell receptor beta chains from one sample in a study of cytomegalovirus exposure and HLA in healthy donors. TCRdb's copy holds only in-frame clones and misses some; the assay was immunoSEQ multiplex PCR. This sample has 80,000 to 100,000 clones, with around nine tenths found just once. Input material: PBMCs. The source is a woman aged 25-40 years in good health and CMV-seronegative. The conserved cysteine and the conserved F or W are not part of the CDR3 here. The order of the fields is V gene, J gene, D gene, CDR3 protein. A D gene is named only where the DNA matches it firmly.

>TRBV7-6|TRBJ2-5|TRBD2
ASSLMGLASKETQY
>TRBV9|TRBJ1-1|NA
ASSKAGVNTEAF
>TRBV6-1|TRBJ1-3|NA
ASSSRIPGNTIY
>TRBV15|TRBJ2-7|TRBD2
ATRGVGEQY
>TRBV6-1|TRBJ2-1|NA
ASSAGGARYNEQF
>TRBV19|TRBJ2-7|NA
ASSIAPPGLHPSSYEQY
>TRBV25-1|TRBJ2-7|TRBD2
ASSPHGGRVEQY
>TRBV6-6|TRBJ1-1|NA
ASRLQGSTEAF
>TRBV6-9|TRBJ2-2|NA
ASSYSRFHYLRGTGELF
>TRBV2|TRBJ2-5|NA
ASSDQQAQY
>TRBV5-1|TRBJ2-3|TRBD1
ASSPAGGGLTDTQY
>TRBV18|TRBJ2-7|NA
ASSPGGSSAEQY
>TRBV7-6|TRBJ1-3|TRBD1
ASSLAKGAGENTIY
>TRBV9|TRBJ1-4|NA
ASSVQGGPEKLF
>TRBV10-3|TRBJ2-7|NA
AISSLGQTYEQY
>TRBV7-6|TRBJ1-1|NA
ASSLVLGDTEAF
>TRBV28|TRBJ1-2|TRBD1
ASSLTGNGYT
>TRBV2|TRBJ1-1|NA
ATLSSTPGTEAF
>TRBV5-5|TRBJ2-3|TRBD1
ASSRDRVTDTQY
>TRBV9|TRBJ1-4|TRBD1
ASSVDGAGGHDPGEKLF
>TRBV6-1|TRBJ2-5|TRBD1
ASLRQGGETQY
>TRBV2|TRBJ1-3|TRBD1
ASSDARDREMTGNTIY
>TRBV18|TRBJ2-7|NA
ASSPLTGQEQY
>TRBV10-1|TRBJ1-1|NA
ASTQPAYWNTEAF
>TRBV19|TRBJ1-1|TRBD1
ASRDRFPNTEAF
>TRBV9|TRBJ2-7|NA
ASSVAGQIYEQY